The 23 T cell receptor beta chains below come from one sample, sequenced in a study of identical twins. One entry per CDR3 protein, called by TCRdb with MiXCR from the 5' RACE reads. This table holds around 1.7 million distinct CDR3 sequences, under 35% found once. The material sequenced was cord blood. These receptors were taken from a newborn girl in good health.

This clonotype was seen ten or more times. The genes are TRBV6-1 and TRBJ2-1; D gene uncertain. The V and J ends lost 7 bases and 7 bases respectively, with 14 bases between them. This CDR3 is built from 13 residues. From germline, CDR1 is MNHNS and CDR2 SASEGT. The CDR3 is CASITELRNEQFF. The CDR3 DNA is TGTGCCAGCATAACGGAGCTCAGGAATGAGCAGTTCTTC.

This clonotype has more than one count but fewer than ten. The CDR3 DNA is TGCGCCAGCAGCCCCAGGCCGGTGGGTGGGCCCCAGCATTTT. Translated: CASSPRPVGGPQHF. The rearrangement joins TRBV4-1 to TRBJ1-5; D is unresolved. In germline, CDR1 is MGHRA, CDR2 YSYEKL. The V gene lost 4 bases and the J gene lost 9 bases, with 16 bases spanning the gap. The CDR3 runs 14 residues.

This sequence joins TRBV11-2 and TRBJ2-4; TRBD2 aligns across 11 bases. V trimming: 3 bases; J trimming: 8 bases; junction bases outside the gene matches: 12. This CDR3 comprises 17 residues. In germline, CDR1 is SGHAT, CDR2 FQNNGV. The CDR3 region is CASSFFSGRALGDIQYF. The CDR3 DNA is TGTGCCAGCAGCTTTTTTAGCGGGAGGGCCCTTGGAGACATTCAGTACTTC.

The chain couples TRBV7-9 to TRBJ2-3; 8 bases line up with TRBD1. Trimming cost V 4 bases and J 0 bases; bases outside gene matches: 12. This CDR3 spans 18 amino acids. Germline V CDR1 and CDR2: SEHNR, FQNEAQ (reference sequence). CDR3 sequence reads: CASSSAPRQGPSTDTQYF. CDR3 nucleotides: TGTGCCAGCAGCTCAGCCCCCCGACAGGGGCCAAGCACAGATACGCAGTATTTT.

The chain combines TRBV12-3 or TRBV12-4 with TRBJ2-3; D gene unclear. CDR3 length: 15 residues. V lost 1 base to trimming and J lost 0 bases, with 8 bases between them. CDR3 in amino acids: CASSLGPVSTDTQYF. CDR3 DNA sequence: TGTGCCAGCAGTTTAGGCCCAGTAAGCACAGATACGCAGTATTTT.

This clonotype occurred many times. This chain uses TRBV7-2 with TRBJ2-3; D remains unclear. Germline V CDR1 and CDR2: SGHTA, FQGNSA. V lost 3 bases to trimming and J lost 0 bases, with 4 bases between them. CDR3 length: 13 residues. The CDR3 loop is CASSFSSTDTQYF. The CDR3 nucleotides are TGTGCCAGCAGCTTCTCTAGCACAGATACGCAGTATTTT.

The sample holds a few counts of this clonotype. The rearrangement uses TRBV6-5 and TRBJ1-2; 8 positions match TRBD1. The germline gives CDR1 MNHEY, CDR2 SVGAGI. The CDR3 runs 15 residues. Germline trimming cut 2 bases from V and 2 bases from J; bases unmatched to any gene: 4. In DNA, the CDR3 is TGTGCCAGCAGTTACCAGGGGGCCCTCAACTATGGCTACACCTTC. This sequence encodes CASSYQGALNYGYTF.

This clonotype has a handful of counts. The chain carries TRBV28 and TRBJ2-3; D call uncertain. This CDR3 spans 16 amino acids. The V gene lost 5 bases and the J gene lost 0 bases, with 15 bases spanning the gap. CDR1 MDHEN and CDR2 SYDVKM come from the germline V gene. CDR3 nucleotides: TGTGCCAGCAGTCCCCGTGGCCGGCCCAGCACAGATACGCAGTATTTT. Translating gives CASSPRGRPSTDTQYF.

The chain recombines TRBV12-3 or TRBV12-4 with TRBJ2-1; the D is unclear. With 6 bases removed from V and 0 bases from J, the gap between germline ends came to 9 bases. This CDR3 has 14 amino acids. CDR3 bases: TGTGCCAGCAGCCCTGAGAACTCCTACAATGAGCAGTTCTTC. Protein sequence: CASSPENSYNEQFF.

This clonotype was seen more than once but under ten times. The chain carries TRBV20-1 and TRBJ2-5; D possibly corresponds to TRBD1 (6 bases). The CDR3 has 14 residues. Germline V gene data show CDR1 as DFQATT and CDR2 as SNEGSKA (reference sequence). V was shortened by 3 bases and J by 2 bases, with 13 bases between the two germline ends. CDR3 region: CSARVTGHQETQYF. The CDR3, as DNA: TGCAGTGCTAGGGTTACAGGGCATCAAGAGACCCAGTACTTC.

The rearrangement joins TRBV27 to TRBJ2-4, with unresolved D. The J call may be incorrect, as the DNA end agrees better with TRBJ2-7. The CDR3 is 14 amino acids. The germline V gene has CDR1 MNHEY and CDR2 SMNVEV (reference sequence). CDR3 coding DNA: TGTGCCAGCAGTGGAACCATTAACTCCTACGAGCAGTACTTC. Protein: CASSGTINSYEQYF.

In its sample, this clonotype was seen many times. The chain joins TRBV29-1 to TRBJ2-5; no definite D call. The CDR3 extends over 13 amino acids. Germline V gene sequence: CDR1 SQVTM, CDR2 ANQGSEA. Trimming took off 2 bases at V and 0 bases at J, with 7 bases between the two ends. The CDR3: CSVEYRYQETQYF. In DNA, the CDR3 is TGCAGCGTTGAATACCGCTACCAAGAGACCCAGTACTTC. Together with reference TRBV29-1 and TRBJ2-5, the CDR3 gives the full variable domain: SAVISQKPSRDICQRGTSLTIQCQVDSQVTMMFWYRQQPGQSLTLIATANQGSEATYESGFVIDKFPISRPNLTFSTLTVSNMSPEDSSIYLCSVEYRYQETQYFGPGTRLLVL.

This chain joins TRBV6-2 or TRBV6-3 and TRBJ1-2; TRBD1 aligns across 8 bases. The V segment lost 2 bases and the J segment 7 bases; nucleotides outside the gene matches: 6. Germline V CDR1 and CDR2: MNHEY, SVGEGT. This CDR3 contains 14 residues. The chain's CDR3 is CASSYRRTGPGYTF. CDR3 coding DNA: TGTGCCAGCAGTTACCGACGGACAGGGCCTGGCTACACCTTC.

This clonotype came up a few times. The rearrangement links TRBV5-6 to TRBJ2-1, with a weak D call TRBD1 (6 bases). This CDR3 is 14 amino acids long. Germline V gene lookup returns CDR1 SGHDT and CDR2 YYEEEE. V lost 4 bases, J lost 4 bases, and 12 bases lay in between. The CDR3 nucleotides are TGTGCCAGCAGCGAGTGGACAGCGTACAATGAGCAGTTCTTC. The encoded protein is CASSEWTAYNEQFF.

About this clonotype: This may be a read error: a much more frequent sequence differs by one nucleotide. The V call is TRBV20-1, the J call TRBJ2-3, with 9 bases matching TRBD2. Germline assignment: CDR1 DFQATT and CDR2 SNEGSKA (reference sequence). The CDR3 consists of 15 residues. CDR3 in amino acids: CSADRTSERTDTQSF. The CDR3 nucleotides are TGCAGTGCTGATCGGACTAGCGAAAGGACAGATACGCAGTCTTTT.

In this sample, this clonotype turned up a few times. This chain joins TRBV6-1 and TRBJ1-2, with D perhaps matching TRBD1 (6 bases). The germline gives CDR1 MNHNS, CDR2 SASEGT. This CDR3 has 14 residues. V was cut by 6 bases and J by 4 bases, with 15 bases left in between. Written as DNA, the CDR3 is TGTGCCAGCAGCAGAAACAGGGTTGCCTATGGCTACACCTTC. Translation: CASSRNRVAYGYTF.

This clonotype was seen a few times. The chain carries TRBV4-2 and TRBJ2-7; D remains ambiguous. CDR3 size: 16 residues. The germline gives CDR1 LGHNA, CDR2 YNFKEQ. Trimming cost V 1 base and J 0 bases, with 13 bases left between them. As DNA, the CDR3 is TGTGCCAGCAGCCAAGTTGGCGGCAAGCACTCCTACGAGCAGTACTTC. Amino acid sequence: CASSQVGGKHSYEQYF.

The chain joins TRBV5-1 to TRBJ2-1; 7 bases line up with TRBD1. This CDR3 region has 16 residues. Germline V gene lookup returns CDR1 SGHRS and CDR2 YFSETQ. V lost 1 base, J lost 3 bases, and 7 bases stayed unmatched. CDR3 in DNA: TGCGCCAGCAGCTTGCCTTGGGACAGCCTCTACAATGAGCAGTTCTTC. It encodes CASSLPWDSLYNEQFF.

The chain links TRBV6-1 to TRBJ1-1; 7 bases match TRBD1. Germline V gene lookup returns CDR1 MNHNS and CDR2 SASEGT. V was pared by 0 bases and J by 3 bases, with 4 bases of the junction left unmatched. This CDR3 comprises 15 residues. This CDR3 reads CASSEAQGYDTEAFF. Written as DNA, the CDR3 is TGTGCCAGCAGTGAAGCACAGGGGTACGACACTGAAGCTTTCTTT.

CDR3 nucleotides: TGTGCCAGCAGTTTCCAGGGGCCTACCTACGAGCAGTACTTC. Translating it yields CASSFQGPTYEQYF. This chain uses TRBV27 with TRBJ2-7; the D gene is possibly TRBD1 (6 bases). The V end lost 3 bases, the J end lost 2 bases, and 11 bases lay between the germline ends. CDR1 is MNHEY and CDR2 is SMNVEV in the germline V gene (reference sequence). CDR3 length: 14 amino acids.

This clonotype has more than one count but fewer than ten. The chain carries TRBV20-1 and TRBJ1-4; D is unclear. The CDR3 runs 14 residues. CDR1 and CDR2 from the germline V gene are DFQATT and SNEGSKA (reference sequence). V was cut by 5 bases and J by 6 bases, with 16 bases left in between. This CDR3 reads CSAPFGSVYEKLFF. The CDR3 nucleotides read TGCAGTGCTCCATTCGGTTCGGTGTATGAAAAACTGTTTTTT.

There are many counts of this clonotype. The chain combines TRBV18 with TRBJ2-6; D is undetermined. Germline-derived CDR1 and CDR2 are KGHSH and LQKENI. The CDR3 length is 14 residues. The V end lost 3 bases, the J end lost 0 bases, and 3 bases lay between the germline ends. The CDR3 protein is CASSPSSGANVLTF. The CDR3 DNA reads TGTGCCAGCTCACCCAGCTCTGGGGCCAACGTCCTGACTTTC.

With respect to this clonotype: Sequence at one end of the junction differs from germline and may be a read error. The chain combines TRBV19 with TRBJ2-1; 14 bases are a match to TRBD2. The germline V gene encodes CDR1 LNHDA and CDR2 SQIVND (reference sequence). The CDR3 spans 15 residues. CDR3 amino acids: CASRSTSGGANEQFF. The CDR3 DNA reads TGCGCCAGTAGATCGACTAGCGGGGGGGCCAATGAGCAGTTCTTC. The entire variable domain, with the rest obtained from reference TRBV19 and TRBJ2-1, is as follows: DGGITQSPKYLFRKEGQNVTLSCEQNLNHDAMYWYRQDPGQGLRLIYYSQIVNDFQKGDIAEGYSVSREKKESFPLTVTSAQKNPTAFYLCASRSTSGGANEQFFGPGTRLTVL.